The 14 T cell receptor beta chains presented below share a single source sample, sequenced in a study of PD-L1 blockade in urothelial cancer. TCRdb's table, derived via immunoSEQ multiplex PCR, lists solely in-frame clones and lacks some. The sample lists around 63,000 clones, roughly 80% seen once, with around 5.7% in the top ten. The time point: pretreatment peripheral blood. This specimen was PBMCs, taken around atezolizumab (anti-PD-L1) treatment. The source of these receptors is a man aged 70-80 years with urothelial cancer.

The gene calls are TRBV7-9 and TRBJ2-1, with TRBD1 as a possible D gene (5 bases). Germline loops: CDR1 SEHNR, CDR2 FQNEAQ (reference sequence). Trimming left V 1 base short and J 3 bases short, with 10 bases between. The CDR3 runs 15 residues. CDR3 protein: CASSLGDSYYNEQFF. For the CDR3, the DNA is TGTGCCAGCAGCTTAGGCGACAGCTACTACAATGAGCAGTTCTTC.

This clone came up a few times. The chain links TRBV4-1 to TRBJ1-1; D is possibly TRBD1 (5 bases). CDR1 is MGHRA, CDR2 YSYEKL, per germline. The CDR3 covers 13 residues. Trimming stripped 2 bases from V and 4 bases from J, with 8 bases between. The CDR3 nucleotides are TGCGCCAGCAGCCAACCCGGGGGCACTGAAGCTTTCTTT. Its protein product is CASSQPGGTEAFF.

By proportion, this clone is medium-sized (0.01 to 0.1%). The chain recombines TRBV6-1 with TRBJ2-3; 9 bases align to TRBD2. Germline CDR1 reads MNHNS; CDR2 reads SASEGT. The CDR3 runs to 15 residues. V was pared by 8 bases and J by 5 bases, with 11 bases of the junction left unmatched. DNA of the CDR3: TGTGCCAGCGCGGGGACTAGCTCCCCCCAAGATACGCAGTATTTT. Protein: CASAGTSSPQDTQYF.

The chain combines TRBV19 with TRBJ2-7, with 7 nucleotides matching TRBD2. In germline, CDR1 is LNHDA, CDR2 SQIVND (reference sequence). The CDR3 sequence is 15 residues long. Trimming removed 5 bases from V and 1 base from J; junction bases left unmatched: 8. The CDR3 loop is CASSPGGLTSYEQYF. In nucleotides, the CDR3 is TGTGCCAGTAGTCCCGGGGGACTAACATCCTACGAGCAGTACTTC.

The chain uses TRBV7-6 and TRBJ2-5; possibly TRBD2 for D (5 bases). CDR3 size: 14 residues. Germline V gene lookup returns CDR1 SGHVS and CDR2 FNYEAQ. Trimming stripped 8 bases from V and 3 bases from J, with 16 bases between. Here the CDR3 reads CASLKSGGEETQYF. CDR3 nucleotides: TGTGCCAGCTTGAAAAGCGGTGGGGAAGAGACCCAGTACTTC. The variable domain in full, completed from reference TRBV7-6 and TRBJ2-5, reads GAGVSQSPRYKVTKRGQDVALRCDPISGHVSLYWYRQALGQGPEFLTYFNYEAQQDKSGLPNDRFSAERPEGSISTLTIQRTEQRDSAMYRCASLKSGGEETQYFGPGTRLLVL.

This clone was seen only a few times. The genes are TRBV5-6 and TRBJ1-2, with 9 bases fitting TRBD1. Germline values: CDR1 SGHDT, CDR2 YYEEEE. The CDR3 is 16 residues long. V shed 4 bases, J shed 1 base, and the junction held 8 bases outside the gene matches. CDR3 protein: CASSPTGTGNNYGYTF. DNA of the CDR3: TGTGCCAGCAGCCCGACCGGGACAGGGAATAACTATGGCTACACCTTC.

This chain uses TRBV7-3 with TRBJ2-5; D is ambiguous. Per the germline V gene, CDR1 is SGHTA and CDR2 is FQGTGA. Trimming took off 2 bases at V and 4 bases at J, with 8 bases between the two ends. CDR3 length: 13 amino acids. CDR3 nucleotide sequence: TGTGCCAGCAGCTTAGCACTGTCAGAGACCCAGTACTTC. Its protein is CASSLALSETQYF.

Comment on this clone: One end of the junction varies from germline; a read error may be responsible. The V gene is TRBV7-7, the J gene TRBJ2-1; 14 nucleotides match TRBD2. Germline V CDR1 and CDR2: SSHAT, FNYEAQ (reference sequence). CDR3 length equals 15 residues. The CDR3 loop reads CASSPGTSGRGEQFF. CDR3 bases: TGTGCTAGCAGCCCAGGGACTAGCGGGAGAGGTGAGCAGTTCTTC.

V usage is TRBV12-5 and J usage is TRBJ2-1, with 11 bases matching TRBD2. The CDR3 spans 17 residues. CDR1 is LGHNT, CDR2 FRNRAP, per germline. The ends lost 6 bases at V and 5 bases at J; junction bases unmatched: 12. The CDR3 region has the DNA TGTGCTAGTGGCAATGAAAAGGGACTAGCGGAACACAATGAGCAGTTCTTC. Translating it yields CASGNEKGLAEHNEQFF.

The chain has TRBV19 and TRBJ2-1; 7 bases align to TRBD2. CDR3 length: 13 amino acids. Trimming removed 3 bases from V and 7 bases from J; junction bases left unmatched: 3. Looked up from germline, CDR1 is LNHDA and CDR2 is SQIVND (reference sequence). CDR3 bases: TGTGCCAGTAGTATTTTGGGAGGGAATGAGCAGTTCTTC. Encoded protein: CASSILGGNEQFF.

V gene TRBV4-1 combines with J gene TRBJ1-1; no clear D. The CDR3 contains 14 residues. CDR1 and CDR2 from the germline V gene are MGHRA and YSYEKL. The V end was cut by 0 bases, the J end by 2 bases, with 7 bases between. CDR3 bases: TGCGCCAGCAGCCAAGATTATACAAACACTGAAGCTTTCTTT. This translates into CASSQDYTNTEAFF.

The chain combines TRBV5-1 with TRBJ2-1, with 7 bases that match TRBD2. The CDR3 consists of 14 residues. V gave up 4 bases and J gave up 2 bases; unmatched junction bases: 3. Germline V CDR1 and CDR2: SGHRS, YFSETQ. In nucleotides, the CDR3 is TGCGCCAGCAGCCCTGGACTAGCCTACAATGAGCAGTTCTTC. Amino acid sequence: CASSPGLAYNEQFF.

This clone was counted a few times. The rearrangement joins TRBV4-1 to TRBJ1-1; D is uncertain. Germline V gene data show CDR1 as MGHRA and CDR2 as YSYEKL. The length of the CDR3 is 13 residues. Trimming took 0 bases from V and 6 from J, leaving 8 bases between them. The CDR3 spells CASSQDQEAEAFF. CDR3 sequence (DNA): TGCGCCAGCAGCCAAGATCAGGAGGCTGAAGCTTTCTTT.

The V gene is TRBV9, the J gene TRBJ2-7, with 9 bases that match TRBD2. Germline V gene lookup returns CDR1 SGDLS and CDR2 YYNGEE. With V trimmed by 0 bases and J by 3 bases, 7 bases remained unmatched. The CDR3 contains 16 residues. The DNA of the CDR3 is TGTGCCAGCAGCGTAGCTGGGGCTAGCGGGGACTACGAGCAGTACTTC. This translates into CASSVAGASGDYEQYF.